This T cell receptor beta chain was identified during a study of cytomegalovirus exposure and HLA in healthy donors. Sequencing was performed with immunoSEQ multiplex PCR; in TCRdb, only in-frame clones are kept and a portion is missing. Of over 110,000 clones listed, 70% to 90% are singletons. CDR1 is SEHNR, CDR2 FQNEAQ, per germline (reference sequence). V was pared by 6 bases and J by 5 bases, with 13 bases between. CDR3 length: 13 amino acids. The chain joins TRBV7-9 to TRBJ2-5, with D possibly matching TRBD2 (6 bases). This receptor was obtained from a man aged 18-30 years in good health and CMV-seronegative. Material: PBMCs. The CDR3 loop reads CASRWGDGETQYF. The CDR3 bases are TGTGCCAGCAGATGGGGGGATGGGGAGACCCAGTACTTC.